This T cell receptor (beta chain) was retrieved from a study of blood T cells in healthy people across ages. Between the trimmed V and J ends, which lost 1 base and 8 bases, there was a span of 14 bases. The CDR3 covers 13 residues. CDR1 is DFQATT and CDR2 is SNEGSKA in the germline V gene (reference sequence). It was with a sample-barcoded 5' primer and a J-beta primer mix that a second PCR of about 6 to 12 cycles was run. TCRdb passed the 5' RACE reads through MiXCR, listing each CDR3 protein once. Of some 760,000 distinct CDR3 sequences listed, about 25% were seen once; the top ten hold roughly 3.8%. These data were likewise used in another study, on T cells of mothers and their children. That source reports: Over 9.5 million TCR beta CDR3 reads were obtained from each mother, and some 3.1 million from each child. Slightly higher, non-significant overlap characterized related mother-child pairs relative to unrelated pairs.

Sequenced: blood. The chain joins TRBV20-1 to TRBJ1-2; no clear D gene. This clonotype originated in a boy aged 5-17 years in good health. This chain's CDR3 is CSARVGRGRGYTF. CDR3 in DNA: TGCAGTGCTAGAGTGGGTCGAGGCCGCGGCTACACCTTC.